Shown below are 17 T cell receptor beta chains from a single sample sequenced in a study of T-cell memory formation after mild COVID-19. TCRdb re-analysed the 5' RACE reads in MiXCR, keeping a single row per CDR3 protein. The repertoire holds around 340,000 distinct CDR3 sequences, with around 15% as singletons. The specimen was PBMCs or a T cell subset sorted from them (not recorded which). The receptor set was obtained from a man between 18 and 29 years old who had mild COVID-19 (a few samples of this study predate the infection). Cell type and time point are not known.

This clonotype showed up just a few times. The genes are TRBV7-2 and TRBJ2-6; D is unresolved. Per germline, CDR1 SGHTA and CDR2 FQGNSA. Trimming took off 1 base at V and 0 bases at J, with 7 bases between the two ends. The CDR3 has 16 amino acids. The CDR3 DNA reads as TGTGCCAGCAGCTTAGGAGTCGGCTCTGGGGCCAACGTCCTGACTTTC. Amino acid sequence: CASSLGVGSGANVLTF. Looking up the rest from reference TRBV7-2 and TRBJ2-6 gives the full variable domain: GAGVSQSPSNKVTEKGKDVELRCDPISGHTALYWYRQSLGQGLEFLIYFQGNSAPDKSGLPSDRFSAERTGGSVSTLTIQRTQQEDSAVYLCASSLGVGSGANVLTFGAGSRLTVL.

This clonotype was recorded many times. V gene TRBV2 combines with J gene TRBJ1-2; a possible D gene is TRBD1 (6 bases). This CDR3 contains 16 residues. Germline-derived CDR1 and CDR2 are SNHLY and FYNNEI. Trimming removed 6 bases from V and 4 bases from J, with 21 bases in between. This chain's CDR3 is CASSAPRGQGSYGYTF. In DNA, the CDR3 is TGTGCCAGCAGCGCCCCTCGGGGGCAGGGGAGCTATGGCTACACCTTC.

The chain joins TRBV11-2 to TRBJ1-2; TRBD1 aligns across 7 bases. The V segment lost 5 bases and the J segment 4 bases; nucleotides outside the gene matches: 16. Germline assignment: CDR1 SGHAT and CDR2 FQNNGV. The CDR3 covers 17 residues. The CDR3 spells CASSPLGGGTSGYGYTF. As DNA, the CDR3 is TGTGCCAGCAGCCCTCTTGGAGGGGGCACGAGTGGCTATGGCTACACCTTC.

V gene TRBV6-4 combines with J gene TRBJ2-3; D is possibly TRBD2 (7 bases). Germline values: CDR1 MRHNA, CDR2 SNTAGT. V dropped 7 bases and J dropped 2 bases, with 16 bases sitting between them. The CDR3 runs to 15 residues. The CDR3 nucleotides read TGTGCCAGCAAGCCGGGGGGCCAGGACACAGATACGCAGTATTTT. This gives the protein CASKPGGQDTDTQYF.

The CDR3 bases are TGCAGTGCTAGAGAAGGGACTAGCGGGGGGTACGAGCAGTACTTC. This sequence encodes CSAREGTSGGYEQYF. The chain couples TRBV20-1 to TRBJ2-7; 15 bases line up with TRBD2. Germline V gives CDR1 DFQATT, CDR2 SNEGSKA (reference sequence). The CDR3 sequence is 15 residues long. J lost 4 bases, V lost 0 bases, and 1 base had no gene match.

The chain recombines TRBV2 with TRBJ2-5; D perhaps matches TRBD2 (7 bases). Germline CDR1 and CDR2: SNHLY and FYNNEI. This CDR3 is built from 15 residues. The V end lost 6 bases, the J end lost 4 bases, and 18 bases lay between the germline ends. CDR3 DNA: TGTGCCAGCAGCGCGGGGGCCACCCAGGGAGAGACCCAGTACTTC. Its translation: CASSAGATQGETQYF.

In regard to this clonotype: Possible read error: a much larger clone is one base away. The CDR3 DNA reads TGTGCCAGCAGCCCGAACACCGTTGAGCAGTACTTC. Amino acid sequence: CASSPNTVEQYF. This rearrangement joins TRBV12-3 or TRBV12-4 to TRBJ2-1; D remains ambiguous. The end of the DNA is better explained by TRBJ2-7, so the J call may be wrong. CDR3 length: 12 residues.

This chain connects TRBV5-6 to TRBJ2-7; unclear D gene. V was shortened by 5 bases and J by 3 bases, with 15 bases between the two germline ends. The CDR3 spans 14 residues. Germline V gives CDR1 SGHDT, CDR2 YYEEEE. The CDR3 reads CASRLKESDYEQYV. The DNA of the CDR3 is TGTGCCAGCAGACTGAAGGAATCTGACTACGAGCAGTACGTC.

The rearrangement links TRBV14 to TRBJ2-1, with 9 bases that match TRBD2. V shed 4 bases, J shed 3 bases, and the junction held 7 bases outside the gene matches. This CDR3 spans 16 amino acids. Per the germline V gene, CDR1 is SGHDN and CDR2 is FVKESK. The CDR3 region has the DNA TGTGCCAGCAGCCCCCGCGGTAGCGGGGGCTACAATGAGCAGTTCTTC. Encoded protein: CASSPRGSGGYNEQFF.

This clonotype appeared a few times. The CDR3 sequence: CASSPDRMSTGELFF. The CDR3 DNA sequence: TGCGCCAGCAGCCCGGACAGGATGAGCACCGGGGAGCTGTTTTTT. V and J are TRBV5-1 and TRBJ2-2; 7 bases match TRBD1. Trimming took 4 bases from V and 4 from J; bases not matched to a gene: 7. Germline CDR1 SGHRS, CDR2 YFSETQ. This CDR3 contains 15 residues.

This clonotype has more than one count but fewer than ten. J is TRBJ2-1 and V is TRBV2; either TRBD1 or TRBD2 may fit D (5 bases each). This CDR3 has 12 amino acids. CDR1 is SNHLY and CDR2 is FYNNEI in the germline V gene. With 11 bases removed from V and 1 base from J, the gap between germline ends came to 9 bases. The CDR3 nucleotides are TGTGCCTCCGGGGCGTCCTACAATGAGCAGTTCTTC. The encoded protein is CASGASYNEQFF.

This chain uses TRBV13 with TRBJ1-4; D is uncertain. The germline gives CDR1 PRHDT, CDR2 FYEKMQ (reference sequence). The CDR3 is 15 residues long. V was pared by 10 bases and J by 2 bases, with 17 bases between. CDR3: CATTRGPATNEKLFF. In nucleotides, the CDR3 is TGTGCCACCACCCGTGGACCTGCGACTAATGAAAAACTGTTTTTT.

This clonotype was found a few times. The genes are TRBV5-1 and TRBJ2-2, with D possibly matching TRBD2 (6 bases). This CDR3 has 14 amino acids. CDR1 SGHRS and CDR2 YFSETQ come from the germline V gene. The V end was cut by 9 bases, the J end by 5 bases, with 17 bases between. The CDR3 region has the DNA TGCGCCATCCACCCCAGGGAGGATACCGGGGAGCTGTTTTTT. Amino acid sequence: CAIHPREDTGELFF.

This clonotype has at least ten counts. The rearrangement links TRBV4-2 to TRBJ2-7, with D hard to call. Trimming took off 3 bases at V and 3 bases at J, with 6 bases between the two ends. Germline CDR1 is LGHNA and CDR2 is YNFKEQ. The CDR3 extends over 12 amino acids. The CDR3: CASSQDGYEQYF. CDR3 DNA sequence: TGTGCCAGCAGCCAGGACGGCTACGAGCAGTACTTC.

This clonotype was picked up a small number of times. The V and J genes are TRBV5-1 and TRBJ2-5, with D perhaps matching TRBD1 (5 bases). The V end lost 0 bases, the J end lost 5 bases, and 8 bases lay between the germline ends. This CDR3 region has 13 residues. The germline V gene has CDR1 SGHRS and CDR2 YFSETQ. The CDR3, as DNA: TGCGCCAGCAGCTTGGGGGGCTGGGAGACCCAGTACTTC. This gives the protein CASSLGGWETQYF.

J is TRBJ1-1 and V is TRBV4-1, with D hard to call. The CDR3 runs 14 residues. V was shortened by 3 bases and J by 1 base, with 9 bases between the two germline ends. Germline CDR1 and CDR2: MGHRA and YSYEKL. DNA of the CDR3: TGCGCCAGCAGCCAGGGCGGCGAGAACACTGAAGCTTTCTTT. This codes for CASSQGGENTEAFF.

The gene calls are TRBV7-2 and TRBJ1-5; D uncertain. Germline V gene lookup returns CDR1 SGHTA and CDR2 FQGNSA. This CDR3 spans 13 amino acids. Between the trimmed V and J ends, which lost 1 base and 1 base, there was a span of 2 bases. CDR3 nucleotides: TGTGCCAGCAGCTTAGAGAGCAATCAGCCCCAGCATTTT. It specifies CASSLESNQPQHF.